Listed below are T cell receptor beta chains from one sample, sequenced in a study of control samples from healthy donors and cancer patients. Assay: immunoSEQ multiplex PCR; the TCRdb copy retains only in-frame clones and omits some. The table lists 90,000 to 100,000 clones, 75% to 85% of them singletons. Sample: blood. These receptors were collected from a woman in her twenties or thirties in good health. Both conserved end residues are part of each CDR3. Each record gives: clone size, D gene, V gene, J gene, CDR3 protein, CDR3 DNA. A D gene is named only where the DNA matches it firmly. Clone size is shown for a subset of rows, as once, few, many or a class of expanded clone.

NA	NA	TRBV5-1	TRBJ1-4	CASRLGPGNEKLFF	TGCGCCAGCAGACTGGGACCGGGGAATGAAAAACTGTTTTTT
NA	NA	TRBV7-2	TRBJ2-5	CASSFGRTVQETQYF	TGTGCCAGCAGCTTTGGGAGGACAGTACAAGAGACCCAGTACTTC
NA	NA	TRBV4-3	TRBJ1-1	CASSQTGGGVGNTEAFF	TGCGCCAGCAGCCAAACCGGCGGGGGGGTGGGGAACACTGAAGCTTTCTTT
NA	NA	TRBV30	TRBJ1-2	CAWSGGGPLGGYTF	TGTGCCTGGAGTGGCGGCGGTCCCTTGGGTGGCTACACCTTC
NA	TRBD2	TRBV28	TRBJ2-5	CASSLEGRLAGGEETQYF	TGTGCCAGCAGTTTAGAAGGCCGACTAGCGGGGGGGGAAGAGACCCAGTACTTC
NA	NA	TRBV10-1	TRBJ2-2	CASSGGTRNTGELFF	TGCGCCAGCAGTGGGGGGACACGAAACACCGGGGAGCTGTTTTTT
NA	NA	TRBV10-3	TRBJ2-5	CAISESAGETQYF	TGTGCCATCAGTGAGTCGGCGGGAGAGACCCAGTACTTC
few	NA	TRBV2	TRBJ1-2	CASSAYRDYTF	TGTGCCAGCAGTGCCTACCGGGACTACACCTTC
NA	NA	TRBV4-1	TRBJ1-3	CASRQGSAGNTIYF	TGCGCCAGCAGACAGGGATCGGCTGGAAACACCATATATTTT
NA	NA	TRBV6-2/TRBV6-3	TRBJ2-3	CASSYVEGRSTDTQYF	TGTGCCAGCAGTTACGTAGAGGGGCGAAGCACAGATACGCAGTATTTT
once	TRBD2	TRBV3-1/TRBV3-2	TRBJ2-1	CASSLSGGAYNEQFF	TGTGCCAGCAGCCTTAGCGGGGGGGCGTACAATGAGCAGTTCTTC
NA	NA	TRBV19	TRBJ2-7	CASSIVGLASYEQYF	TGTGCCAGTAGTATTGTCGGGCTAGCGTCCTACGAGCAGTACTTC
NA	NA	TRBV19	TRBJ1-1	CASSMWGGNTEAFF	TGTGCCAGTAGTATGTGGGGCGGGAACACTGAAGCTTTCTTT
NA	NA	TRBV3-1/TRBV3-2	TRBJ2-5	CASNRAPIEETQYF	TGTGCCAGCAACCGGGCGCCGATAGAAGAGACCCAGTACTTC
NA	TRBD1	TRBV6-5	TRBJ2-5	CASRAWALRGETQYF	TGTGCCAGCAGGGCCTGGGCCCTCAGGGGGGAGACCCAGTACTTC
many	TRBD1	TRBV5-8	TRBJ2-7	CASSFTGQGSYEQYF	TGTGCCAGCAGCTTTACGGGACAGGGCTCCTACGAGCAGTACTTC
NA	TRBD1	TRBV6-1	TRBJ1-2	CASSDTIQGALYGYTF	TGTGCCAGCAGTGATACTATACAGGGGGCGTTATATGGCTACACCTTC
NA	NA	TRBV5-1	TRBJ1-1	CASSSGPGNTEAFF	TGCGCCAGCAGCTCCGGGCCTGGGAACACTGAAGCTTTCTTT
NA	NA	TRBV6-6	TRBJ2-1	CASSPGGWGTYNEQFF	TGTGCCAGCAGCCCCGGCGGTTGGGGCACCTACAATGAGCAGTTCTTC
NA	TRBD2	TRBV5-1	TRBJ2-3	CASSLASGGASTDTQYF	TGCGCCAGCAGCTTGGCCAGCGGGGGGGCTAGCACAGATACGCAGTATTTT
NA	NA	TRBV7-8	TRBJ2-1	CASSLRKPNEQFF	TGTGCCAGCAGCTTAAGGAAACCAAATGAGCAGTTCTTC
NA	TRBD1	TRBV5-4	TRBJ1-1	CASSLPGTENTEAFF	TGTGCCAGCAGCTTACCCGGGACAGAGAACACTGAAGCTTTCTTT
NA	NA	TRBV2	TRBJ1-6	CASSEWGGLGDSPLHF	TGTGCCAGCAGTGAATGGGGGGGCCTCGGGGATTCACCCCTCCACTTT
NA	NA	TRBV12-3/TRBV12-4	TRBJ1-2	CASSLVQYGYTF	TGTGCCAGCAGTTTGGTCCAGTATGGCTACACCTTC
NA	TRBD2	TRBV6-2/TRBV6-3	TRBJ2-5	CASSFSGGRRETQYF	TGTGCCAGCAGTTTTAGCGGGGGGCGGCGAGAGACCCAGTACTTC
once	NA	TRBV30	TRBJ1-6	CAWESSYNSPLHF	TGTGCCTGGGAAAGCTCCTATAATTCACCCCTCCACTTT
NA	TRBD2	TRBV5-4	TRBJ2-3	CASSPGTSGKTDTQYF	TGTGCCAGCAGCCCAGGGACTAGCGGAAAAACAGATACGCAGTATTTT